The next 24 T cell receptor beta chains were all read from a single sample in a study of regulatory T cells in long-lasting Graves disease. Time point defined: persistent/refractory GD, antithyroid drugs over 5 years with positive TRAb. TCR sequences were obtained from RNA taken from PBMCs. Investigators prepared the TCR beta libraries by applying iRepertoire HTBI primers and Arm-PCR of CDR3 regions. TCRdb recomputed calls from the multiplex PCR reads with MiXCR, one row per CDR3 protein. The table has some 300,000 distinct CDR3 sequences, around a fifth seen once. The sample in question was peripheral blood mononuclear cells (PBMCs), obtained when the disease was refractory, from a patient treated with antithyroid drugs. These TCRs come from a female donor with Graves disease.

This clonotype occurred many times. V and J are TRBV28 and TRBJ2-2; 8 bases map to TRBD1. V trimming: 8 bases; J trimming: 3 bases; junction bases outside the gene matches: 8. CDR1 is MDHEN, CDR2 SYDVKM, per germline. The CDR3 runs to 15 residues. In DNA form, the CDR3 reads TGTGCCAGCTGTACGTCCAGGGGGCACACCGGGGAGCTGTTTTTT. It codes for CASCTSRGHTGELFF.

V is TRBV7-2 and J is TRBJ2-3; the D call may be TRBD1 or TRBD2 (5 bases each). The CDR3 sequence is 14 residues long. V gave up 2 bases and J gave up 2 bases, with 8 bases separating them. The V gene's germline CDR1 is SGHTA and CDR2 FQGNSA. The CDR3 coding sequence is TGTGCCAGCAGCTTAACGGGGCCCACAGATACGCAGTATTTT. As protein: CASSLTGPTDTQYF.

The sample holds a few counts of this clonotype. The chain has TRBV6-5 and TRBJ1-5; 10 bases line up with TRBD1. The CDR3 is 15 amino acids. Germline V lookup: CDR1 MNHEY, CDR2 SVGAGI. V lost 2 bases to trimming and J lost 7 bases; unmatched junction nucleotides: 5. The DNA for the CDR3 is TGTGCCAGCAGTTACCTAGGACAGGGGGACCAGCCCCAGCATTTT. Encoded protein: CASSYLGQGDQPQHF.

The sample holds a few counts of this clonotype. This rearrangement joins TRBV19 to TRBJ2-4; D assignment may be TRBD1 or TRBD2 (7 bases each). This CDR3 has 12 residues. Trimming shortened V by 8 bases and J by 15 bases, and 20 bases separated the two germline ends. CDR1 is LNHDA and CDR2 is SQIVND in the germline V gene (reference sequence). In nucleotides, the CDR3 is TGTGCCAGTCAACCACGACAGGGAGGGATGTACTTC. Translating gives CASQPRQGGMYF.

The V call is TRBV29-1, the J call TRBJ2-5; D is possibly TRBD1 (6 bases). Trimming pared 7 bases from V and 4 bases from J, leaving 16 bases between. CDR1 is SQVTM, CDR2 ANQGSEA, per germline. The CDR3 totals 13 residues. For the CDR3, the DNA is TGCAGCGGCCTAGGACAGTTTAGAGAGACCCAGTACTTC. Amino acids: CSGLGQFRETQYF.

The V gene is TRBV5-1, the J gene TRBJ2-5; D may match TRBD1 or TRBD2 (5 bases each). The germline V gene has CDR1 SGHRS and CDR2 YFSETQ. There are 15 residues in the CDR3. The ends were cut back, 0 bases at V and 0 bases at J, with 9 bases in the middle. Here the CDR3 DNA reads TGCGCCAGCAGCTTGGAGGGACGGAACCAAGAGACCCAGTACTTC. Translating gives CASSLEGRNQETQYF.

V gene TRBV20-1 combines with J gene TRBJ1-1; possible D gene TRBD1, 6 bases. The ends were cut back, 6 bases at V and 5 bases at J, with 13 bases in the middle. The CDR3 is made up of 12 amino acids. Germline CDR1 is DFQATT and CDR2 is SNEGSKA (reference sequence). In nucleotides, the CDR3 is TGCAGTGCCCAACAGGGAGGGACTGAAGCTTTCTTT. Protein sequence: CSAQQGGTEAFF.

This clonotype was counted a few times. This rearrangement joins TRBV5-4 to TRBJ2-3, with 7 nucleotides matching TRBD1. CDR1 is SGHNT, CDR2 YYREEE, per germline (reference sequence). CDR3 length equals 14 residues. The trim removed 4 bases at V and 1 base at J, leaving 3 bases unmatched. CDR3 DNA sequence: TGTGCCAGCAGCCAGGGACAGCGCACAGATACGCAGTATTTT. It encodes CASSQGQRTDTQYF.

The chain joins TRBV7-9 to TRBJ2-1; TRBD2 matches 8 bases. CDR3 length: 15 residues. The ends lost 6 bases at V and 2 bases at J; junction bases unmatched: 6. Germline V gene sequence: CDR1 SEHNR, CDR2 FQNEAQ (reference sequence). CDR3 protein: CASSYAGGAYNEQFF. The CDR3 DNA follows: TGTGCCAGCAGTTATGCGGGAGGCGCCTACAATGAGCAGTTCTTC.

This clonotype was detected once. The junction shows a germline mismatch at one end, possibly a read error. The rearrangement links TRBV12-3 or TRBV12-4 to TRBJ2-1; D may be TRBD2 (5 bases). The CDR3 has 12 residues. CDR3 amino acids: CASSSDYSEQFF. The CDR3 DNA is TGTGCCAGCAGTTCCGACTACAGTGAGCAGTTCTTC.

This clonotype occurred a few times. This chain connects TRBV7-9 to TRBJ1-1, with D tentatively TRBD1 (5 bases). The germline V gene has CDR1 SEHNR and CDR2 FQNEAQ (reference sequence). This CDR3 has 13 residues. The germline V and J ends were trimmed by 6 bases and 3 bases, with 11 bases remaining between them. The CDR3 reads CASRRRGDTEAFF. The CDR3 DNA reads TGTGCCAGCAGACGGCGGGGGGACACTGAAGCTTTCTTT.

This clonotype was detected a few times. This chain connects TRBV20-1 to TRBJ2-7; no firm D call. Per germline, CDR1 DFQATT and CDR2 SNEGSKA (reference sequence). CDR3 length: 13 amino acids. The V end lost 3 bases, the J end lost 2 bases, and 11 bases lay between the germline ends. Here the CDR3 DNA reads TGCAGTGCTAGGACGGCGGTGGCCTACGAGCAGTACTTC. Amino acids: CSARTAVAYEQYF.

The chain carries TRBV24-1 and TRBJ2-3; possible D gene TRBD2, 5 bases. The CDR3 loop spans 17 amino acids. Trimming removed 9 bases from V and 0 bases from J, with 21 bases in between. Looked up from germline, CDR1 is KGHDR and CDR2 is SFDVKD. DNA for the CDR3: TGTGCCACCGGGATAAGCGGCGGCTACACGAGCACAGATACGCAGTATTTT. It codes for CATGISGGYTSTDTQYF.

The chain combines TRBV7-2 with TRBJ1-3, with TRBD1 matching 8 bases. V was clipped by 5 bases and J by 3 bases; unmatched bases: 9. CDR3 size: 16 residues. In germline, CDR1 is SGHTA, CDR2 FQGNSA. CDR3 DNA: TGTGCCAGCAGCCGTGCTCGACAGGGGAGTGGAAACACCATATATTTT. This gives the protein CASSRARQGSGNTIYF.

At least ten counts were recorded for this clonotype. The V call is TRBV2, the J call TRBJ2-7, with TRBD2 matching 9 bases. The CDR3 is made up of 15 amino acids. In germline, CDR1 is SNHLY, CDR2 FYNNEI. The ends lost 2 bases at V and 2 bases at J; junction bases unmatched: 4. The CDR3 DNA reads TGTGCCAGCAGTGAATGGGCTAGCGGGACCTACGAGCAGTACTTC. Its protein product is CASSEWASGTYEQYF.

This chain uses TRBV14 with TRBJ2-2; D might be TRBD1 (5 bases). CDR3 size: 13 residues. Germline V CDR1 and CDR2: SGHDN, FVKESK. The V end was cut by 4 bases, the J end by 7 bases, with 10 bases between. CDR3 protein: CASSLQGFGELFF. The CDR3 DNA reads TGTGCCAGCAGCCTTCAGGGTTTCGGGGAGCTGTTTTTT.

This clonotype has at least ten counts. The V call is TRBV7-9, the J call TRBJ1-1; the D is unclear. The CDR3 has 13 residues. Per the germline V gene, CDR1 is SEHNR and CDR2 is FQNEAQ (reference sequence). V dropped 5 bases and J dropped 0 bases, with 7 bases sitting between them. CDR3 in amino acids: CASSTILNTEAFF. The DNA of the CDR3 is TGTGCCAGCAGCACTATATTGAACACTGAAGCTTTCTTT.

This clonotype was detected a few times. V is TRBV5-6 and J is TRBJ2-5; 7 nucleotides match TRBD1. The V gene's germline CDR1 is SGHDT and CDR2 YYEEEE. There are 13 residues in the CDR3. With 1 base clipped from V and 5 bases from J, the junction kept 2 bases outside the gene matches. CDR3 sequence reads: CASSLFRGETQYF. The CDR3 nucleotides read TGTGCCAGCAGCTTGTTCAGGGGGGAGACCCAGTACTTC.

This clonotype came up many times. The rearrangement links TRBV27 to TRBJ1-4, with D hard to call. The CDR3 is 14 amino acids. V was pared by 4 bases and J by 12 bases, with 18 bases between. Per germline, CDR1 MNHEY and CDR2 SMNVEV (reference sequence). CDR3: CASSSEAHSRELFF. CDR3 nucleotides: TGTGCCAGCAGTTCGGAAGCGCACAGCCGGGAACTGTTTTTT.

V is TRBV12-3 or TRBV12-4 and J is TRBJ2-3, with a tentative D call TRBD2 (7 bases). The CDR3 has 15 residues. Trimming stripped 3 bases from V and 2 bases from J, with 12 bases between. CDR3 sequence (DNA): TGTGCCAGCAGTTTTCGGGGGGCCACCACAGATACGCAGTATTTT. Amino acids: CASSFRGATTDTQYF.

This clonotype was found a few times. The J gene is TRBJ2-5, the V gene TRBV20-1; 8 nucleotides line up with TRBD2. With V trimmed by 2 bases and J by 5 bases, 4 bases remained unmatched. Germline V gene sequence: CDR1 DFQATT, CDR2 SNEGSKA (reference sequence). The CDR3 extends over 13 amino acids. CDR3 amino acids: CSARTGGGETQYF. The CDR3 region has the DNA TGCAGTGCTAGAACGGGAGGGGGGGAGACCCAGTACTTC.

This clonotype was seen at least ten times. The chain uses TRBV3-1 and TRBJ1-2; weak D call: TRBD1 (6 bases). Germline CDR1 and CDR2: LGHDT and YNNKEL (reference sequence). The CDR3 extends over 13 amino acids. V gave up 5 bases and J gave up 7 bases, with 14 bases separating them. The CDR3 is CASSSGEASGYTF. In nucleotides, the CDR3 is TGTGCCAGCAGCTCAGGGGAGGCGTCTGGCTACACCTTC.

At least ten counts were recorded for this clonotype. V and J are TRBV29-1 and TRBJ2-7; either TRBD1 or TRBD2 may fit D (6 bases each). V was shortened by 0 bases and J by 3 bases, with 15 bases between the two germline ends. The CDR3 contains 15 residues. CDR1 and CDR2 from the germline V gene are SQVTM and ANQGSEA. CDR3 in amino acids: CSVEDTGAGRYEQYF. Here the CDR3 DNA reads TGCAGCGTTGAAGACACGGGGGCGGGCCGCTACGAGCAGTACTTC.

The CDR3: CSARTGVATYEQYF. In DNA, the CDR3 is TGCAGTGCTAGGACAGGGGTGGCTACCTACGAGCAGTACTTC. The V gene is TRBV20-1, the J gene TRBJ2-7; 8 bases line up with TRBD1. V lost 3 bases, J lost 2 bases, and 6 bases stayed unmatched. The CDR3 has 14 amino acids. Germline CDR1 DFQATT, CDR2 SNEGSKA (reference sequence).